This is a list of T cell receptor beta chains from one sample in a study of human T cells and chemical hapten exposure. TCRdb redid the calling of the RACE reads with MiXCR, one entry per CDR3 protein. The sample yields roughly 100,000 distinct CDR3 sequences, around 10% seen once. The sample consisted of whole blood, taken in connection with sensitization to the hapten diphenylcyclopropenone (DPC). These receptors were taken from a woman aged 40 to 50 with alopecia areata. Some clones in this sample may be carry-over from other donors' samples. The conserved cysteine and the conserved F or W are not part of the CDR3 here.

V | length | CDR3
TRBV20-1 | 12 | SATDTQSSYEQY
TRBV2 | 12 | ASSTGTVTYEQY
TRBV21-1 | 14 | ASSKVRGQCTDTQY
TRBV7-9 | 12 | ASSLAFPFSGYT
TRBV5-6 | 12 | ASSFGGGKETQY
TRBV3-1 | 13 | ASSLSGGYGETQY
TRBV27 | 13 | ASSLPGGPSGELF
TRBV6-2/TRBV6-3 | 9 | ASSLRGEEF
TRBV12-3/TRBV12-4 | 11 | ASSFARTDTQY
TRBV4-3 | 16 | ASSQGGGGGHSTDTQY
TRBV18 | 11 | ASSPNPGQPQH
TRBV3-1 | 14 | ASSPRGLPETYEQY
TRBV20-1 | 14 | SAGRQGAGGNQPQH
TRBV9 | 9 | ASAGANVLT
TRBV6-1 | 12 | ASRQTGSNQPQH
TRBV7-9 | 12 | ASGIGTANTEAF
TRBV4-3 | 14 | ASSQENGYNTGELF
TRBV30 | 11 | AWSVLVATEAF
TRBV9 | 11 | ASSPTGGGELF
TRBV11-2 | 15 | ASSLGGGGVRTYEQY
TRBV9 | 12 | ASSVAGMNTEAF
TRBV18 | 13 | ASSLVQGADYGYT
TRBV7-9 | 11 | ASSLGSGNTIY
TRBV29-1 | 13 | SACAVPENTGELF
TRBV6-2/TRBV6-3 | 13 | ASSLTGGGAYEQY
TRBV29-1 | 8 | SVAWTEAF
TRBV30 | 9 | AKIGLGGYT
TRBV7-3 | 13 | ASSLTSGGSGTQY
TRBV7-2 | 13 | ASSWDRGFGGELF
TRBV28 | 17 | ASSPWDSLVLGGDTEAF
TRBV14 | 13 | ASSQDSGIPLEQY
TRBV4-1 | 13 | ASSQRTETNSPLH
TRBV6-6 | 13 | ASSHIGANNQPQH
TRBV15 | 13 | ATSDAGTVQETQY
TRBV4-2 | 10 | ASSPRNNEQF
TRBV12-3/TRBV12-4 | 10 | ASSRTGETQY
TRBV20-1 | 13 | SATSGQGRTGELF
TRBV11-2 | 15 | ASSLASAGGRTDTQY
TRBV5-6 | 14 | ASTHFSGPFYNEQF
TRBV20-1 | 12 | SASGGAVIDTQY
TRBV18 | 11 | ASSPDSNYGYT
TRBV24-1 | 12 | ATSGLAVNNEQF
TRBV7-9 | 12 | ASKTETFGGELF
TRBV28 | 16 | ASSYPPAGQANYNEQF
TRBV18 | 12 | ASSPIQGIDEQF
TRBV20-1 | 12 | SAAGPYQTYEQY
TRBV30 | 12 | AWTPQGTLNEQF